Given below is one TCR beta chain in context. These data originate in a study of blood T cell repertoires in COVID-19. At the level of the study: Acute and convalescent COVID-19 samples came from the United States, Italy and Spain.

Cohorts were based on clinical histories the participants reported. This CDR3 has 15 amino acids. The V end was cut by 0 bases, the J end by 8 bases, with 16 bases between. The germline gives CDR1 MNHEY, CDR2 SVGAGI. Original handling: For nucleated cells, counts were estimated from reference gene primer amplification. Some clones are missing from TCRdb's copy, which holds only in-frame ones; the method was immunoSEQ multiplex PCR. That table gives V, J and clone size, and the DNA gave D and trimming. The sample has about 280,000 clones, roughly four fifths seen once. Sequences were obtained from PBMCs or T cells enriched from blood (not recorded which). The TCR sequence derives from a middle-aged man who had been exposed to COVID-19. The chain has TRBV6-5 and TRBJ1-2; perhaps TRBD1 as D (6 bases). The CDR3 nucleotides read TGTGCCAGCAGTTACTCGTTGGTGGCAGGGGTAGGCTACACCTTC. Translated, it gives CASSYSLVAGVGYTF.